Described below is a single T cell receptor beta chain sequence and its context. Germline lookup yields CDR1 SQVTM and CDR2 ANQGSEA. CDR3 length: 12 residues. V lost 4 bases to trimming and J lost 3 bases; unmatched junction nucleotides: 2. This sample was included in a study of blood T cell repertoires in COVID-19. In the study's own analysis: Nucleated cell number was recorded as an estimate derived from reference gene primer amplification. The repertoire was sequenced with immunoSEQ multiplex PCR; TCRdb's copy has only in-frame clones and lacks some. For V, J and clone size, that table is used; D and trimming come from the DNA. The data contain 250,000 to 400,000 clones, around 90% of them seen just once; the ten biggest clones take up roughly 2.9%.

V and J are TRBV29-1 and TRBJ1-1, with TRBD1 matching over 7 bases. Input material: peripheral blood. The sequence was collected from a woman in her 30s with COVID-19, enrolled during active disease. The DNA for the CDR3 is TGCAGCGTTGTTCAGGGGGACACTGAAGCTTTCTTT. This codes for CSVVQGDTEAFF.